A selection of T cell receptor beta chains follows, all from one sample in a study of T cells after yellow fever vaccination. TCRdb reprocessed the 5' RACE reads via MiXCR and lists one record per CDR3 protein. The sample yields around 250,000 distinct CDR3 sequences, 6% to 7.5% seen once. The input for sequencing was CD4+ T cells sorted from PBMCs, taken 15 days after the yellow fever booster vaccination. Receptor source: a man aged 25-45 years who received the YFV17D yellow fever vaccine. Both conserved end residues are part of each CDR3. D genes are given only for firm matches. Size is omitted from some rows. Given values are once, few, many or a class for expanded clones.

J gene,D gene,clone size,V gene,CDR3 protein,CDR3 DNA
TRBJ2-5,TRBD2,.,TRBV20-1,CSAPSGLRGETQYF,TGCAGTGCTCCATCGGGGTTGCGGGGGGAGACCCAGTACTTC
TRBJ2-2,.,.,TRBV18,CASSRTGQNTGELFF,TGTGCCAGCTCACGGACGGGCCAGAACACCGGGGAGCTGTTTTTT
TRBJ1-4,TRBD1,few,TRBV9,CASSPGRGQGLGTNEKLFF,TGTGCCAGCAGCCCGGGGAGAGGACAGGGATTAGGAACTAATGAAAAACTGTTTTTT
TRBJ2-1,TRBD2,few,TRBV5-1,CASSSPPTSDLSYNEQFF,TGCGCCAGCAGCTCCCCACCCACTAGCGATCTCTCCTACAATGAGCAGTTCTTC
TRBJ2-5,.,.,TRBV5-4,CASSLVSGAQETQYF,TGTGCCAGCAGCTTGGTTAGCGGAGCGCAAGAGACCCAGTACTTC
TRBJ2-2,.,.,TRBV19,CASQHPTRKLNTGELFF,TGTGCCAGTCAACACCCGACGCGAAAATTAAACACCGGGGAGCTGTTTTTT
TRBJ2-2,.,many,TRBV9,CASSVANGELFF,TGTGCCAGCAGCGTAGCTAACGGGGAGCTGTTTTTT
TRBJ2-1,.,many,TRBV3-1,CASSSSPVKFF,TGTGCCAGCAGCTCCTCACCTGTTAAGTTCTTC
TRBJ2-1,.,few,TRBV27,CASRGAWANNEQFF,TGTGCCAGCAGAGGGGCTTGGGCAAACAATGAGCAGTTCTTC
TRBJ2-1,.,many,TRBV20-1,CSAPPGGIRNNEQFF,TGCAGTGCCCCTCCTGGTGGGATTCGAAACAATGAGCAGTTCTTC
TRBJ2-2,.,.,TRBV18,CASSPARSNTGELFF,TGTGCCAGCTCACCAGCCCGCTCGAACACCGGGGAGCTGTTTTTT
TRBJ1-6,.,few,TRBV7-9,CASSFEYSPLHF,TGTGCCAGCAGCTTCGAGTATTCACCCCTCCACTTT
TRBJ2-5,TRBD1,few,TRBV5-1,CASSTGTGAHLGQETQYF,TGCGCCAGCAGCACGGGGACAGGGGCCCACCTCGGCCAAGAGACCCAGTACTTC
TRBJ2-3,.,many,TRBV29-1,CSVSRQGRETQYF,TGCAGCGTTAGCAGGCAGGGGCGCGAAACGCAGTATTTT
TRBJ2-3,.,few,TRBV5-4,CASSSPDSSDTQYF,TGTGCCAGCAGCTCGCCGGACAGTTCAGATACGCAGTATTTT
TRBJ2-1,.,many,TRBV6-2/TRBV6-3,CASRRLNEQFF,TGTGCCAGCAGGCGCCTTAATGAGCAGTTCTTC
TRBJ2-6,.,.,TRBV4-1,CASSPQGRPGANVLTF,TGCGCCAGCAGCCCACAGGGACGCCCTGGGGCCAACGTCCTGACTTTC
TRBJ1-5,.,.,TRBV7-8,CASSLGFRELGNQPQHF,TGTGCCAGCAGCTTAGGTTTCAGGGAGCTCGGAAATCAGCCCCAGCATTTT